These 21 T cell receptor beta chains share one sample of origin, sequenced in a study of cytomegalovirus exposure and HLA in healthy donors (dated by TCRdb to 2015 to 2018). Libraries were made using the immunoSEQ multiplex PCR assay. A mixture of 60 forward primers for TCR Vbeta segments and 13 reverse primers for TCR Jbeta segments was used in the multiplex PCR. Drawn from immuneACCESS, this table holds only the in-frame rearrangements with V and J called that TCRdb kept. Clones are partly lost; checked studies trace under half to an unresolved V gene and leave the rest unexplained. The sample table contains approximately 150,000 clones; only one count was recorded for about 80% of them. Roughly 1% of the sample belongs to the ten largest clones. Material: PBMCs. The source is a woman aged 40 to 49 in good health and CMV-seronegative.

The chain recombines TRBV28 with TRBJ2-1; 8 positions match TRBD2. V was clipped by 5 bases and J by 8 bases; unmatched bases: 8. Germline assignment: CDR1 MDHEN and CDR2 SYDVKM. The length of the CDR3 is 14 residues. The CDR3 region is CASSPGTSVYEQFF. DNA of the CDR3: TGTGCCAGCAGTCCCGGGACTAGTGTTTATGAGCAGTTCTTC.

This chain joins TRBV5-8 and TRBJ2-3; a weak D match, TRBD2 (6 bases). CDR1 and CDR2 from the germline V gene are SGHTS and YDEGEE. Trimming cost V 4 bases and J 3 bases, with 15 bases left between them. The CDR3 covers 15 residues. The CDR3 DNA follows: TGTGCCAGCAGCCCCCTTCTGGCGGGGACAGATACGCAGTATTTT. Its protein product is CASSPLLAGTDTQYF.

The chain uses TRBV30 and TRBJ2-4, with 7 nucleotides matching TRBD1. Trimming removed 0 bases from V and 2 bases from J; junction bases left unmatched: 7. CDR1 and CDR2 (germline): GTSNPN, SVGIG (reference sequence). CDR3 length equals 16 residues. The CDR3 loop is CAWSVGTAGTKNIQYF. Here the CDR3 DNA reads TGTGCCTGGAGTGTGGGGACAGCCGGCACCAAAAACATTCAGTACTTC.

The table lists this clone with a count of one. The chain employs TRBV28 and TRBJ2-1; 7 nucleotides match TRBD1. This CDR3 is 13 amino acids long. With V trimmed by 6 bases and J by 9 bases, 8 bases remained unmatched. The germline CDR1 and CDR2 sequences are MDHEN and SYDVKM. The CDR3 DNA is TGTGCCAGCAGCATAGGGGGCGTTGGTGAGCAGTTCTTC. Amino acid sequence: CASSIGGVGEQFF.

This sequence joins TRBV5-1 and TRBJ2-5; TRBD1 agrees at 9 bases. The CDR3 is 15 residues long. CDR1 and CDR2 (germline): SGHRS, YFSETQ. J was trimmed by 4 bases and V by 7 bases; bases with no gene match: 11. In DNA form, the CDR3 reads TGCGCCAGCTTGCTTGGGGACAGGGTACGAGAGACCCAGTACTTC. Amino acid sequence: CASLLGDRVRETQYF.

V and J are TRBV30 and TRBJ1-1; TRBD1 aligns across 7 bases. The V gene's germline CDR1 is GTSNPN and CDR2 SVGIG (reference sequence). CDR3 length: 13 residues. Trimming took 4 bases from V and 7 from J; bases not matched to a gene: 9. This CDR3 is CAWNRIGGFEAFF. Written as DNA, the CDR3 is TGTGCCTGGAACCGAATAGGGGGCTTTGAAGCTTTCTTT.

In its sample, this clone was seen a few times. This chain links TRBV6-1 with TRBJ1-1; D unresolved. Germline CDR1 MNHNS, CDR2 SASEGT. The CDR3 has 11 amino acids. The germline V and J ends were trimmed by 3 bases and 11 bases, with 10 bases remaining between them. The CDR3 DNA follows: TGTGCCAGCAGTGATTTGGCTTTGGCTTTCTTT. It specifies CASSDLALAFF.

The V call is TRBV12-5, the J call TRBJ2-7; possibly TRBD2 for D (6 bases). V lost 4 bases, J lost 0 bases, and 16 bases lay in between. Looked up from germline, CDR1 is LGHNT and CDR2 is FRNRAP. The length of the CDR3 is 16 residues. The CDR3 region has the DNA TGTGCTAGTGGTTATAACCGGGACTGGAGCTCCTACGAGCAGTACTTC. Translating it yields CASGYNRDWSSYEQYF.

This chain links TRBV6-6 with TRBJ2-5; 8 nucleotides agree with TRBD2. CDR1 and CDR2 from the germline V gene are MNHNY and SVGAGI (reference sequence). This CDR3 has 14 residues. V was clipped by 6 bases and J by 5 bases; unmatched bases: 8. The DNA for the CDR3 is TGTGCCAGCAGCGGGAGGGCCTCCCGGGAGACCCAGTACTTC. It yields the protein CASSGRASRETQYF.

In regard to this clone: Other nucleotide sequences in the sample specify the same CDR3. The V and J genes are TRBV19 and TRBJ2-7, with a possible D match to TRBD2 (5 bases). Trimming shortened V by 3 bases and J by 0 bases, and 9 bases separated the two germline ends. This CDR3 is 14 amino acids long. CDR1 is LNHDA and CDR2 is SQIVND in the germline V gene (reference sequence). CDR3: CASSIGGSSYEQYF. CDR3 bases: TGTGCCAGTAGTATTGGAGGAAGCTCCTACGAGCAGTACTTC.

The J gene is TRBJ2-7, the V gene TRBV4-2, with TRBD2 matching over 13 bases. The length of the CDR3 is 18 residues. After removal of 4 bases from V and 4 bases from J, the junction contained 13 bases not matched to a gene. Germline CDR1 LGHNA, CDR2 YNFKEQ. CDR3 sequence: CASSRRTSGSERPYEQYF. Written as DNA, the CDR3 is TGTGCCAGCAGCCGGCGGACTAGCGGGAGTGAGAGACCTTACGAGCAGTACTTC.

V gene TRBV30 combines with J gene TRBJ1-5; no firm D call. The V end was cut by 0 bases, the J end by 7 bases, with 13 bases between. From germline, CDR1 is GTSNPN and CDR2 SVGIG (reference sequence). CDR3 length equals 14 residues. CDR3: CAWSVRGSGQPQHF. In nucleotides, the CDR3 is TGTGCCTGGAGTGTTCGTGGGTCGGGGCAGCCCCAGCATTTT.

The chain carries TRBV2 and TRBJ1-5; TRBD1 is a possible D gene (5 bases). The CDR3 totals 14 residues. The V end lost 7 bases, the J end lost 4 bases, and 14 bases lay between the germline ends. CDR1 SNHLY and CDR2 FYNNEI come from the germline V gene. CDR3 bases: TGTGCCAGCACCGCGGGGGGAGGGAATCAGCCCCAGCATTTT. Translating gives CASTAGGGNQPQHF.

This chain connects TRBV7-8 to TRBJ2-1; the match to TRBD2 covers 7 bases. The germline CDR1 and CDR2 sequences are SGHVS and FQNEAQ. This CDR3 region has 16 residues. V gave up 1 base and J gave up 7 bases; unmatched junction bases: 10. DNA of the CDR3: TGTGCCAGCAGCTTAGGTCCTAGCGGAAACCTTAATGAGCAGTTCTTC. Translation: CASSLGPSGNLNEQFF.

V is TRBV11-3 and J is TRBJ2-7, with 13 bases identical to TRBD2. Losses at the gene ends were 5 bases for V and 6 bases for J; bases not matched to a gene: 4. Germline-derived CDR1 and CDR2 are SGHNT and YENEEA. The CDR3 consists of 14 residues. This CDR3 is CASSPGLAGSEQYF. CDR3 DNA: TGTGCCAGCAGCCCGGGACTAGCGGGATCCGAGCAGTACTTC.

This chain connects TRBV18 to TRBJ1-1; D is perhaps TRBD1 (5 bases). Germline assignment: CDR1 KGHSH and CDR2 LQKENI. The CDR3 extends over 16 amino acids. V was trimmed by 2 bases and J by 1 base, leaving 14 bases between them. As DNA, the CDR3 is TGTGCCAGCTCACCATTAATTTCCAGGGCGAACACTGAAGCTTTCTTT. It translates to CASSPLISRANTEAFF.

This rearrangement joins TRBV11-2 to TRBJ2-3, with TRBD2 matching 9 bases. The J segment lost 5 bases and the V segment lost 2 bases, leaving 5 bases of the junction unmatched. Germline CDR1 SGHAT, CDR2 FQNNGV. CDR3 length: 15 amino acids. The CDR3 DNA sequence: TGTGCCAGCAGCTTAATAGCGGGAGAGAGAGATACGCAGTATTTT. Translated: CASSLIAGERDTQYF.

The rearrangement links TRBV18 to TRBJ1-1; TRBD1 matches 7 bases. This CDR3 is built from 13 residues. V was pared by 4 bases and J by 4 bases, with 3 bases of the junction left unmatched. Germline assignment: CDR1 KGHSH and CDR2 LQKENI. In DNA form, the CDR3 reads TGTGCCAGCTCACAGGGGGCGGGCACTGAAGCTTTCTTT. Residues: CASSQGAGTEAFF.

V is TRBV5-1 and J is TRBJ2-2; 15 nucleotides match TRBD2. CDR1 and CDR2 from the germline V gene are SGHRS and YFSETQ. Germline trimming cut 4 bases from V and 5 bases from J; bases unmatched to any gene: 6. The CDR3 has 17 amino acids. DNA of the CDR3: TGCGCCAGCAGCCGGGAGGGACTAGCGGGAGGAACCGGGGAGCTGTTTTTT. Residues: CASSREGLAGGTGELFF.

J is TRBJ1-1 and V is TRBV28; tentative D call: TRBD1 (5 bases). V lost 2 bases, J lost 7 bases, and 8 bases lay in between. Germline V gives CDR1 MDHEN, CDR2 SYDVKM. The CDR3 sequence is 12 residues long. CDR3 bases: TGTGCCAGCAGTTTAAGGGGCGATGAAGCTTTCTTT. Translated, it gives CASSLRGDEAFF.

The J gene is TRBJ1-1, the V gene TRBV29-1; no clear D gene. V was pared by 6 bases and J by 6 bases, with 11 bases between. This CDR3 has 11 amino acids. Germline lookup yields CDR1 SQVTM and CDR2 ANQGSEA. CDR3 amino acids: CSVPRGAEAFF. CDR3 nucleotides: TGCAGCGTCCCCCGCGGAGCTGAAGCTTTCTTT.